The following is a T cell receptor beta chain sequence with its context. These data originate in a study of T cell responses to AZD1222 COVID-19 vaccine. This CDR3 has 15 residues. Per the germline V gene, CDR1 is KGHSH and CDR2 is LQKENI. The trim removed 3 bases at V and 4 bases at J, leaving 4 bases unmatched. Clones were read by immunoSEQ multiplex PCR, and TCRdb kept only the in-frame ones, dropping some. The table lists tens of thousands of clones, roughly 80% of them singletons. The gene calls are TRBV18 and TRBJ1-2; 11 bases map to TRBD1. The specimen was peripheral blood, collected 28 days after the second AZD1222 dose. The origin of this receptor is an adult who received the AZD1222 COVID-19 vaccine. CDR3 coding DNA: TGTGCCAGCTCACCGTACGGACAGGGGGCCTATGGCTACACCTTC. Translation: CASSPYGQGAYGYTF.